Listed below are T cell receptor beta chains from one sample, sequenced in a study of sequential checkpoint blockade in melanoma. Profiled with immunoSEQ multiplex PCR; TCRdb holds only in-frame clones, not every one. This table has tens of thousands of clones, 65% to 90% appearing once. Sample: CD8+ T cells sorted from blood (inferred from file names), taken from a patient given nivolumab and ipilimumab in sequence. These receptors came from a human donor with melanoma. The conserved cysteine and the conserved F or W are not part of the CDR3 here. Each record gives: J gene, CDR3 length, V gene, CDR3 protein.

j_gene: TRBJ2-1
len: 13
v_gene: TRBV13
CDR3aa: ASSPWTGTRNEQF

j_gene: TRBJ1-1
len: 12
v_gene: TRBV6-5
CDR3aa: ASSYGRGNTEAF

j_gene: TRBJ2-7
len: 12
v_gene: TRBV7-2
CDR3aa: ASSLVGPTYEQY

j_gene: TRBJ2-7
len: 13
v_gene: TRBV27
CDR3aa: ASSLSGAPSYEQY

j_gene: TRBJ2-7
len: 12
v_gene: TRBV13
CDR3aa: ASSARTGRHEQY

j_gene: TRBJ1-2
len: 10
v_gene: TRBV7-9
CDR3aa: ASSLQGHGYT

j_gene: .
len: 13
v_gene: TRBV28
CDR3aa: ASTLSGGTIREQY

j_gene: TRBJ1-6
len: 12
v_gene: TRBV11-2
CDR3aa: ASSLGRRSSPLH

j_gene: TRBJ2-5
len: 15
v_gene: TRBV13
CDR3aa: ASSSAGTGTVGETQY

j_gene: TRBJ1-2
len: 14
v_gene: TRBV7-2
CDR3aa: ASSSLGTGLIDGYT

j_gene: TRBJ2-7
len: 13
v_gene: TRBV11-1
CDR3aa: ASSPLPESSYEQY

j_gene: TRBJ2-7
len: 13
v_gene: TRBV6-5
CDR3aa: ASTYLGTRIREQY

j_gene: TRBJ2-1
len: 16
v_gene: TRBV7-9
CDR3aa: ASSSTSGGQSSYNEQF

j_gene: TRBJ2-3
len: 14
v_gene: TRBV13
CDR3aa: ASSPRTSGGTDTQY

j_gene: TRBJ2-3
len: 8
v_gene: TRBV20-1
CDR3aa: SAKFGTQY

j_gene: TRBJ2-3
len: 13
v_gene: TRBV4-2
CDR3aa: ASSPPGQGSDTQY

j_gene: .
len: 17
v_gene: TRBV12-5
CDR3aa: ASGLVPLRQGRNLYEQY

j_gene: TRBJ2-7
len: 12
v_gene: TRBV7-9
CDR3aa: ASSFQGASYEQY

j_gene: TRBJ2-1
len: 15
v_gene: TRBV18
CDR3aa: ASSPPGGLAANNEQF

j_gene: TRBJ2-5
len: 12
v_gene: TRBV4-2
CDR3aa: ASSQGQVQETQY

j_gene: TRBJ2-7
len: 9
v_gene: TRBV10-3
CDR3aa: AIGQGYEQY

j_gene: TRBJ2-1
len: 11
v_gene: TRBV4-3
CDR3aa: ASSQAGLAGLF

j_gene: TRBJ2-2
len: 13
v_gene: TRBV7-8
CDR3aa: ASSFRGSNTGELF